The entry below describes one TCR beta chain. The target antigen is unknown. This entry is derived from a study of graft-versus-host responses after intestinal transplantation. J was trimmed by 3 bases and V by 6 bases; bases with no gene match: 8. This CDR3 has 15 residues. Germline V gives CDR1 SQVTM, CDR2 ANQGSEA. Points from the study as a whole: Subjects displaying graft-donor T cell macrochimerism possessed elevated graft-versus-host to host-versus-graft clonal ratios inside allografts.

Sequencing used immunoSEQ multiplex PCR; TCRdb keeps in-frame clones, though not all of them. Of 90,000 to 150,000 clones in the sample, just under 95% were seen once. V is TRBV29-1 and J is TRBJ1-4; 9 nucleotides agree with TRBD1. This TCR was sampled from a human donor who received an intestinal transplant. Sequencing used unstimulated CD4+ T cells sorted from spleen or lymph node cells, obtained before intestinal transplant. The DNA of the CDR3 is TGCAGCGTCGCACAGGGGGCGAAGGCTAATGAAAAACTGTTTTTT. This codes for CSVAQGAKANEKLFF.